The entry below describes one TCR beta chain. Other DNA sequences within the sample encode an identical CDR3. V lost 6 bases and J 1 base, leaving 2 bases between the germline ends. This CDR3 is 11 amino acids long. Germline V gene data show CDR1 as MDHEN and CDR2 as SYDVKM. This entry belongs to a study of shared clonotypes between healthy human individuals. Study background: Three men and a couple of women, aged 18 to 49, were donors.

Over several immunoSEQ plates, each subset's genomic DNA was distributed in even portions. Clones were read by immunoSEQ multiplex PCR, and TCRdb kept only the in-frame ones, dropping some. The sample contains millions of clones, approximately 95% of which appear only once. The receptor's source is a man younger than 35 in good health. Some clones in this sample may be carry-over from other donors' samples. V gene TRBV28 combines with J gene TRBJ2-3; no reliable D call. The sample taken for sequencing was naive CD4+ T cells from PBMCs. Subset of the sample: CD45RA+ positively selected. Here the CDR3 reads CASRRTDTQYF. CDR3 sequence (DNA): TGTGCCAGCAGACGCACAGATACGCAGTATTTT.